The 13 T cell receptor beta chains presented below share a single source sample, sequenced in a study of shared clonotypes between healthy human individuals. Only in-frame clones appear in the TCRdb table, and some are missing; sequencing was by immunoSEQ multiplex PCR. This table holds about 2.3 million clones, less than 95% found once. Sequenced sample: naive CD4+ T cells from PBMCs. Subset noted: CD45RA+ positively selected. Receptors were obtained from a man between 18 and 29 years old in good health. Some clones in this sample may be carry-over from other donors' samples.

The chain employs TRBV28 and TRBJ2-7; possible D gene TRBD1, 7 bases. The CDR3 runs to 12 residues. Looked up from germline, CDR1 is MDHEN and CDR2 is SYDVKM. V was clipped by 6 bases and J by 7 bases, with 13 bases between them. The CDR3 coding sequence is TGTGCCAGCAGCATACAGGGGAGGGAGCAGTACTTC. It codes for CASSIQGREQYF.

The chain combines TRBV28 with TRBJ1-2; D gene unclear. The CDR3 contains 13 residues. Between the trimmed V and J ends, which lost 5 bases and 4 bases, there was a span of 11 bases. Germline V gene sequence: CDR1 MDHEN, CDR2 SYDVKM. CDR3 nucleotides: TGTGCCAGCAGTCCAAGGAGGACCTATGGCTACACCTTC. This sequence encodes CASSPRRTYGYTF.

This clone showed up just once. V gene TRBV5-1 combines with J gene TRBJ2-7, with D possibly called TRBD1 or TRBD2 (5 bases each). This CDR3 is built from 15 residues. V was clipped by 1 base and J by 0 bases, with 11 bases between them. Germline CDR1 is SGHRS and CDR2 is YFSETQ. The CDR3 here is CASSLSSGTSYEQYF. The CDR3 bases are TGCGCCAGCAGCTTGTCCTCAGGGACCTCCTACGAGCAGTACTTC.

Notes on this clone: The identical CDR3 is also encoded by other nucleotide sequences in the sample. CDR3 sequence: CASSGQENTEAFF. DNA of the CDR3: TGCGCCAGCAGCGGGCAGGAGAACACTGAAGCTTTCTTT. V gene TRBV5-1 combines with J gene TRBJ1-1; D not resolved. Germline CDR1 SGHRS, CDR2 YFSETQ. The CDR3 loop spans 13 amino acids. Trimming removed 4 bases from V and 1 base from J, with 8 bases in between.

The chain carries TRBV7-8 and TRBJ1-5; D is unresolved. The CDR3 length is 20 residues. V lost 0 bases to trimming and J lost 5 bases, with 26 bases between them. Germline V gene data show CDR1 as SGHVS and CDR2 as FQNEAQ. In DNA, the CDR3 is TGTGCCAGCAGCTTAGCCCTAAATCCGGGTTCTGCGGGAGTGGATCAGCCCCAGCATTTT. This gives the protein CASSLALNPGSAGVDQPQHF. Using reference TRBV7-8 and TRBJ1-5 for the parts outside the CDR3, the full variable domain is GAGVSQSPRYKVAKRGQDVALRCDPISGHVSLFWYQQALGQGPEFLTYFQNEAQLDKSGLPSDRFFAERPEGSVSTLKIQRTQQEDSAVYLCASSLALNPGSAGVDQPQHFGDGTRLSIL.

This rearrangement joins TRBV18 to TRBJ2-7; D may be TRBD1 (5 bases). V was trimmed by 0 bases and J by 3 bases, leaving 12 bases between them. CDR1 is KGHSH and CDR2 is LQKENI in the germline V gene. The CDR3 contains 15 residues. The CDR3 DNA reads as TGTGCCAGCTCACCACCCGCTGCCAGGGACTACGAGCAGTACTTC. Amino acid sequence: CASSPPAARDYEQYF.

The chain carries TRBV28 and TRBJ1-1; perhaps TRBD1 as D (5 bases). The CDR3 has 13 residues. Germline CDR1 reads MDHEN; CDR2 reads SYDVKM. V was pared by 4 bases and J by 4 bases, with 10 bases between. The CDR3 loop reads CASSSPGSTEAFF. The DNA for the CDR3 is TGTGCCAGCAGTTCGCCAGGGAGCACTGAAGCTTTCTTT.

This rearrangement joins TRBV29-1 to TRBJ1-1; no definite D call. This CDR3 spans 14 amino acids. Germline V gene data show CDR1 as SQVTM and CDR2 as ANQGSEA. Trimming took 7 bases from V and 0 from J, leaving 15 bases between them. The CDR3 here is CSARRTVMNTEAFF. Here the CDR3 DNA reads TGCAGCGCCCGTCGGACGGTAATGAACACTGAAGCTTTCTTT. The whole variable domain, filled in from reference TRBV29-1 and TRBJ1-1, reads SAVISQKPSRDICQRGTSLTIQCQVDSQVTMMFWYRQQPGQSLTLIATANQGSEATYESGFVIDKFPISRPNLTFSTLTVSNMSPEDSSIYLCSARRTVMNTEAFFGQGTRLTVV.

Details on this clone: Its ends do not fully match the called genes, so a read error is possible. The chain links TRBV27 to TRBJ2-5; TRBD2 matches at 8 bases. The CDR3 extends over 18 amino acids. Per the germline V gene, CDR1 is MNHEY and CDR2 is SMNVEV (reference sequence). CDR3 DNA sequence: TGTACCAGCAGTTTAATTTCGACTAGCGAGGCTGGGAAAGAGACCCAGTACTTC. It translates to CTSSLISTSEAGKETQYF.

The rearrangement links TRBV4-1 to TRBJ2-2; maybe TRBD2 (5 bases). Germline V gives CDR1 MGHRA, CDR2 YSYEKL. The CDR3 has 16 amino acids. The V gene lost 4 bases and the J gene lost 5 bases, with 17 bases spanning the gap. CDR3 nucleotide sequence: TGCGCCAGCAGCCGAAACACTAGAATTGAAACCGGGGAGCTGTTTTTT. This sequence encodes CASSRNTRIETGELFF.

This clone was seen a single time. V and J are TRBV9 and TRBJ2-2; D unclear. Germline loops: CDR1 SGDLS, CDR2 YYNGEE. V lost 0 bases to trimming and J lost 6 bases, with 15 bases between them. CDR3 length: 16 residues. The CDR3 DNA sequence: TGTGCCAGCAGCGTAGCAGCCGGACCCAGATCCGGGGAGCTGTTTTTT. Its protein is CASSVAAGPRSGELFF.

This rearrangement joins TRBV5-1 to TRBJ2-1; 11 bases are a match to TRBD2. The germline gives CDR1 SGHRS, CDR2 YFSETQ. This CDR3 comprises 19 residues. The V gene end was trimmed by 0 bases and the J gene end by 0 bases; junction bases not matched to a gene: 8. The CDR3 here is CASSLGSTSGAPSYNEQFF. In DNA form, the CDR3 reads TGCGCCAGCAGCTTGGGTTCGACTAGCGGGGCCCCCTCCTACAATGAGCAGTTCTTC.

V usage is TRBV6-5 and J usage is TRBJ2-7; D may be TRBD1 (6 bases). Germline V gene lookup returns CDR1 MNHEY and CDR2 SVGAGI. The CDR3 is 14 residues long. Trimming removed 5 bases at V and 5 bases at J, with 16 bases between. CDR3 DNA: TGTGCCAGCAGTACCGCCCCCAGGGGCAACGAGCAGTACTTC. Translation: CASSTAPRGNEQYF.